This T cell receptor beta chain is from a study of vaccination effects on CD4 cells after COVID-19. Expansion with viral peptide pools was applied to antigen-specific CD4+ T cells by the ViraFEST assay prior to sequencing. Following culture for about 11 days, CD4+ T cells were isolated. Either the mRNA-1273 or the BNT162b2 vaccine was given to participants as two doses. The researchers cultured fewer than 2.5 million PBMC per well with approximately 11 IU/ml IL-2 and approximately 9.9 ug/ml peptides. Cultures had half their medium replaced with IL-2 medium on days 3 and 7. General study findings and limits: Among infection- and vaccine-induced clones, marked clonal contraction occurred late after vaccination.

Profiled with immunoSEQ multiplex PCR; TCRdb holds only in-frame clones, not every one. Altogether roughly 43,000 clones are present, around three quarters being singletons, with the ten largest covering about 15%. The CDR3 has 13 amino acids. V lost 9 bases and J lost 7; bases outside the gene matches: 6. CDR1 and CDR2 from the germline V gene are KGHDR and SFDVKD. Only one count was recorded for this clone. Its antigen is currently unknown. This TCR was sampled from a human donor who received a COVID-19 vaccine. The material was CD4+ T cells from PBMCs cultured with HCoV-OC43 spike peptides, obtained after COVID-19 vaccination. The subset was: HCoV-OC43 spike overlapping peptide pool stimulation. The rearrangement joins TRBV24-1 to TRBJ2-1, with TRBD1 identical over 9 bases. In nucleotides, the CDR3 is TGTGCCACCGCCCTGGACAGGGGAAATGAGCAGTTCTTC. This gives the protein CATALDRGNEQFF.